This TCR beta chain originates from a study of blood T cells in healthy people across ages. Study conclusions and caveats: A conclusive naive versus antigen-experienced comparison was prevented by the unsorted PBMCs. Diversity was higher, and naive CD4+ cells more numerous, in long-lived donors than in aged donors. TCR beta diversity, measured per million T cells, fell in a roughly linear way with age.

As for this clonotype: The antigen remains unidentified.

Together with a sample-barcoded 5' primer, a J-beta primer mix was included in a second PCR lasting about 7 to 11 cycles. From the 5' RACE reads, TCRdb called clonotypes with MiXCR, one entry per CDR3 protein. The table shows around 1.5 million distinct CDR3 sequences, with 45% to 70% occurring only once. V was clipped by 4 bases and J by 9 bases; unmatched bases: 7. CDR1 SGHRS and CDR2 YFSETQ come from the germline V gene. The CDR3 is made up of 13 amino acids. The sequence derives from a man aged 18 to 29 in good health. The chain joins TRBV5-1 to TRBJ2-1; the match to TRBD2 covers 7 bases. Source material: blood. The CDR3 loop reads CASSDGPGGEQFF. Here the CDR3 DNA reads TGCGCCAGCAGCGACGGACCGGGAGGTGAGCAGTTCTTC.